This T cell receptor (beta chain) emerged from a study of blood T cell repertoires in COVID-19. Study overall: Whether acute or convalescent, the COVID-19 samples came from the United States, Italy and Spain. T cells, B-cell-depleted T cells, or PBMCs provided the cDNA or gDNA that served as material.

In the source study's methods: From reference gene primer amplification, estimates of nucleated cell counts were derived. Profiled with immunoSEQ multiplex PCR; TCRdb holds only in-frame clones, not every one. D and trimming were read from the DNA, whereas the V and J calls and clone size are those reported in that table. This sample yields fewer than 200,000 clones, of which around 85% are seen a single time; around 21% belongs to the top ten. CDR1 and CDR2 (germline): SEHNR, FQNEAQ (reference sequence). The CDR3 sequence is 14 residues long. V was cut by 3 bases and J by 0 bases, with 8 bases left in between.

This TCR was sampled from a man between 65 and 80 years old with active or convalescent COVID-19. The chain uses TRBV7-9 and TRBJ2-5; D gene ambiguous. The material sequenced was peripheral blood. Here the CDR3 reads CASSLTVYQETQYF. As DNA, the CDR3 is TGTGCCAGCAGCTTGACTGTGTACCAAGAGACCCAGTACTTC.